The entry below describes one TCR beta chain. What it binds is not known. A single record per CDR3 protein comes from TCRdb applying MiXCR to the RT-PCR reads. The table includes 700,000 to 800,000 distinct CDR3 sequences, 18% detected once. Per the germline V gene, CDR1 is SGHAT and CDR2 is FQDESV (reference sequence). The CDR3 runs to 16 residues. V lost 1 base, J lost 2 bases, and 8 bases stayed unmatched. The source of the sample is a study of response to subunit inactivated influenza vaccine. General study points: With each seasonal influenza vaccination, the authors suggested, few new T cells are recruited.

Specimen: PBMCs from blood, collected 4 to 6 days after vaccination. This receptor was taken from a man aged 50 to 59 who received an inactivated influenza vaccine. The rearrangement uses TRBV11-1 and TRBJ2-7, with 7 bases that match TRBD2. CDR3 sequence: CASSLGPAGTTYEQYF. For the CDR3, the DNA is TGTGCCAGCAGCTTAGGCCCAGCGGGAACAACCTACGAGCAGTACTTC.